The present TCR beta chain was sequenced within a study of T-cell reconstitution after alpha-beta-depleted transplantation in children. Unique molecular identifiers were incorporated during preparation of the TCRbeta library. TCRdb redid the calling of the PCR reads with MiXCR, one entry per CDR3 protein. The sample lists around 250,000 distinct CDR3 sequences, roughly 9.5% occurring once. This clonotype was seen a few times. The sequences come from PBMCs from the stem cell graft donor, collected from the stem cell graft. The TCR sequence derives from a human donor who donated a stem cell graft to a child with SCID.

CDR3 DNA sequence: TGTGCCAGCAGCCACCTGACGGACCCCTACGAGCAGTACTTC. This codes for CASSHLTDPYEQYF. The chain has TRBV3-1 and TRBJ2-7, with D unresolved. Germline V lookup: CDR1 LGHDT, CDR2 YNNKEL (reference sequence). V was shortened by 3 bases and J by 2 bases, with 11 bases between the two germline ends. This CDR3 comprises 14 residues.